This T cell receptor beta chain was sequenced in a study of blood T cell repertoires in COVID-19. Across the whole study: Samples of COVID-19 (acute and convalescent) were obtained from the United States, Italy and Spain. PBMCs, B-cell-depleted T cells, or T cells were the source of the cDNA or gDNA that made up the material.

Per the study methods: The assay estimated nucleated cells by amplifying reference gene primers. The method was immunoSEQ multiplex PCR; TCRdb's version includes in-frame clones alone and lacks a portion of them. The V and J calls and clone size come from that table; D and trimming were worked out from the DNA. This table holds about 130,000 clones, roughly four fifths found once. This TCR was recovered from a woman aged 45-59 years with acute or convalescent COVID-19. The specimen sequenced was peripheral blood.

The CDR3 coding sequence is TGTGCCAGCAGTTACCCCGGAGGGACAGGGAATCAGCCCCAGCATTTT. It is translated as CASSYPGGTGNQPQHF. V and J are TRBV6-5 and TRBJ1-5; 9 nucleotides align to TRBD1. The CDR3 runs 16 residues. Germline V gene data show CDR1 as MNHEY and CDR2 as SVGAGI. J was trimmed by 4 bases and V by 2 bases; bases with no gene match: 6.